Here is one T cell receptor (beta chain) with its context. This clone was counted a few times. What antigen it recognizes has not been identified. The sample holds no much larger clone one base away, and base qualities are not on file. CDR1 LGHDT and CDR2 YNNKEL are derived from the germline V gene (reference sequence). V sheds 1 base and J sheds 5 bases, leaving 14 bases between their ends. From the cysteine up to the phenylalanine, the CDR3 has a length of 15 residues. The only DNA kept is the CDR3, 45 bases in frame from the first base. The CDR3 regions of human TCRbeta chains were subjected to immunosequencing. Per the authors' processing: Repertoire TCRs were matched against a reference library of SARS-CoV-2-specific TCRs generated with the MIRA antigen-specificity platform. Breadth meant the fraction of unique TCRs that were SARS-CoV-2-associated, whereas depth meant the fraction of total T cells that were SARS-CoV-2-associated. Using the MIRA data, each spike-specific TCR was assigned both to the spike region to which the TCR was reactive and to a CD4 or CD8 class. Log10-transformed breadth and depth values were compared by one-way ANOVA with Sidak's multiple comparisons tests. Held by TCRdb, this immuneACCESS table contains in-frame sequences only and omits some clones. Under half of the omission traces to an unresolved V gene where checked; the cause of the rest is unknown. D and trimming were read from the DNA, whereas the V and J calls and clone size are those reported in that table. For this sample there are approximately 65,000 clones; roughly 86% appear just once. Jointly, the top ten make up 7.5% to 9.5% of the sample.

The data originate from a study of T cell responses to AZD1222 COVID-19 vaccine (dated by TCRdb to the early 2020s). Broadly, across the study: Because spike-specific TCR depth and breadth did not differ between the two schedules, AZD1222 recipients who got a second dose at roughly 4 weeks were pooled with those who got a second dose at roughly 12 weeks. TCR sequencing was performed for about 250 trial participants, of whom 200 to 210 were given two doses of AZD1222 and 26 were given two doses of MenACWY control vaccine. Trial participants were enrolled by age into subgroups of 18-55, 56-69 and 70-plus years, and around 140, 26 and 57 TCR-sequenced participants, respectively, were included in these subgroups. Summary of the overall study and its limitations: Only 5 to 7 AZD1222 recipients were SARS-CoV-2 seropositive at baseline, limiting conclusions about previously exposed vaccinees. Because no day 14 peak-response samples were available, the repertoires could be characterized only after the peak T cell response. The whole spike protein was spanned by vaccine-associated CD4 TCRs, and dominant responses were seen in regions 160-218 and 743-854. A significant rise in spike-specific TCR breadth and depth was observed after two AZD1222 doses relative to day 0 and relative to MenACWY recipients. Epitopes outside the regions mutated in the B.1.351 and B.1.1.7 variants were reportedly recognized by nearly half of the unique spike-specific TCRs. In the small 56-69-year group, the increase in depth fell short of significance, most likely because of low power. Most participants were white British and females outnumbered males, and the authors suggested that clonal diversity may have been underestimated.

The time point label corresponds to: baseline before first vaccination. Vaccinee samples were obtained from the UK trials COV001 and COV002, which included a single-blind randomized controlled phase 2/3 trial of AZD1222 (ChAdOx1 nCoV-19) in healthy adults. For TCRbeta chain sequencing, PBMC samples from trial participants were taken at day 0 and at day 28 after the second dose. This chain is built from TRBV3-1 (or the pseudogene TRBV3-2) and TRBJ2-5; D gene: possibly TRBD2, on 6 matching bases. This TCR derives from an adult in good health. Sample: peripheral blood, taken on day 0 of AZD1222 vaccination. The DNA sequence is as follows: TGTGCCAGCAGCCAAGGTCGGGGGAGTGGGGAGACCCAGTACTTC. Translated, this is CASSQGRGSGETQYF.